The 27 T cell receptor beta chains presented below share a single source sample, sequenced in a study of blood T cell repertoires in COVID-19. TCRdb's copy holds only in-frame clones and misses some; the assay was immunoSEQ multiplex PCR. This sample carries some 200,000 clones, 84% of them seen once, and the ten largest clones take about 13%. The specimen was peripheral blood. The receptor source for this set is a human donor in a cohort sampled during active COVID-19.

The CDR3 nucleotides are TGTGCCAGCAGACCGGGGGGAGTGACAGATACGCAGTATTTT. Translation gives CASRPGGVTDTQYF. The V gene is TRBV28, the J gene TRBJ2-3; the match to TRBD2 covers 7 bases. This CDR3 has 14 residues. Germline-derived CDR1 and CDR2 are MDHEN and SYDVKM. J gave up 3 bases and V 6 bases, and 6 bases lay outside the gene matches.

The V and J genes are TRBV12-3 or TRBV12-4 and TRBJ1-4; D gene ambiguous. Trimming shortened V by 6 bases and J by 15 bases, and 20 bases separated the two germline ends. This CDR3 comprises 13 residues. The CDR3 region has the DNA TGTGCCAGCAGGGAACAGTCCGAAGGAGGAGTGTTTTTT. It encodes CASREQSEGGVFF.

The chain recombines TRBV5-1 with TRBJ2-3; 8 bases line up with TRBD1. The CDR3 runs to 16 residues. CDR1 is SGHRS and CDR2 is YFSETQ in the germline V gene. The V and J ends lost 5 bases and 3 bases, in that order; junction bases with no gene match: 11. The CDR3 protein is CASRGDRLKRTDTQYF. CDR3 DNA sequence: TGCGCCAGCAGGGGGGACAGGCTGAAAAGAACAGATACGCAGTATTTT.

The CDR3 loop reads CASSPQNTEAFF. The CDR3 DNA follows: TGTGCCAGCAGTCCACAAAACACTGAAGCTTTCTTT. The chain recombines TRBV12-3 or TRBV12-4 with TRBJ1-1; no definite D call. Between the trimmed V and J ends, which lost 5 bases and 2 bases, there was a span of 6 bases. The CDR3 covers 12 residues.

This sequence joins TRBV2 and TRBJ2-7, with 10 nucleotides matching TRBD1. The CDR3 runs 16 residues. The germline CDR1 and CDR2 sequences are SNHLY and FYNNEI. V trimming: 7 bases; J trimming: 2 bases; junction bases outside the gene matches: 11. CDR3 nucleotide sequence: TGTGCCAGCACCCTTTACCGGGACAGGGGTACCTACGAGCAGTACTTC. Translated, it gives CASTLYRDRGTYEQYF.

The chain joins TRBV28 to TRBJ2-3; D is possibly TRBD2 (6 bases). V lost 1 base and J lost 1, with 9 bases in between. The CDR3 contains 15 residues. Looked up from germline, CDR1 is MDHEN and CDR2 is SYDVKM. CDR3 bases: TGTGCCAGCAGTTTATCGGCTAGCGGCACAGATACGCAGTATTTT. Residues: CASSLSASGTDTQYF.

CDR3 nucleotides: TGTGCCAGCAGTGGACAGGGCCTTAGGGAGACCCAGTACTTC. Its protein is CASSGQGLRETQYF. The V call is TRBV2, the J call TRBJ2-5; 7 bases are a match to TRBD1. The V and J ends lost 4 bases and 5 bases, in that order; junction bases with no gene match: 7. Germline V gives CDR1 SNHLY, CDR2 FYNNEI. CDR3 length: 14 residues. Full variable domain (remainder filled in from reference TRBV2 and TRBJ2-5): EPEVTQTPSHQVTQMGQEVILRCVPISNHLYFYWYRQILGQKVEFLVSFYNNEISEKSEIFDDQFSVERPDGSNFTLKIRSTKLEDSAMYFCASSGQGLRETQYFGPGTRLLVL.

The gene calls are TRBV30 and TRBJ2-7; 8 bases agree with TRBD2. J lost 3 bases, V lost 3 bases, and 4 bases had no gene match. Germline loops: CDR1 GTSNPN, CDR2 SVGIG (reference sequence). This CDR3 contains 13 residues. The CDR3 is CAWRGAGDYEQYF. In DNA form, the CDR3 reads TGTGCCTGGAGGGGAGCGGGAGACTACGAGCAGTACTTC.

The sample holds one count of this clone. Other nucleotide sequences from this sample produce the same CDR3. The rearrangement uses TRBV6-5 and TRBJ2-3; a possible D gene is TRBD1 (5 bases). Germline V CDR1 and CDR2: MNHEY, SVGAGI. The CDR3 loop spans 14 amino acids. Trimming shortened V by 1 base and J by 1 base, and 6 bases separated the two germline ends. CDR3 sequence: CASSYLQGTDTQYF. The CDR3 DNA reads TGTGCCAGCAGTTACTTACAGGGCACAGATACGCAGTATTTT.

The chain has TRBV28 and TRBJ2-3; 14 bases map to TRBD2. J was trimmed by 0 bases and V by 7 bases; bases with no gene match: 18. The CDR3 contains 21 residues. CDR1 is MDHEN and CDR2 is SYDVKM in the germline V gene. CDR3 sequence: CASITGGRAGLAGGSTDTQYF. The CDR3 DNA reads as TGTGCCAGCATCACGGGGGGCAGGGCAGGACTAGCGGGAGGTAGCACAGATACGCAGTATTTT.

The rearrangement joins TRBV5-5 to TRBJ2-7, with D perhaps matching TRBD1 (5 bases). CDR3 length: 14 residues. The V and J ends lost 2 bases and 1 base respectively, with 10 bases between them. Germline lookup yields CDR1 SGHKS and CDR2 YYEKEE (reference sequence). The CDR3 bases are TGTGCCAGCAGCTTTTTAGGGGCATCCTACGAGCAGTACTTC. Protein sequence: CASSFLGASYEQYF. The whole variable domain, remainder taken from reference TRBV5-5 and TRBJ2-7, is DAGVTQSPTHLIKTRGQQVTLRCSPISGHKSVSWYQQVLGQGPQFIFQYYEKEERGRGNFPDRFSARQFPNYSSELNVNALLLGDSALYLCASSFLGASYEQYFGPGTRLTVT.

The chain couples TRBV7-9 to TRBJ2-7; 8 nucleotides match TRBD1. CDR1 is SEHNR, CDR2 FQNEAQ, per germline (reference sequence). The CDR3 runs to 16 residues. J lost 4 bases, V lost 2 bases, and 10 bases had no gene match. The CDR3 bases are TGTGCCAGCAGCTTAAGTACTGGACAGGGTCCGTACGAGCAGTACTTC. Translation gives CASSLSTGQGPYEQYF.

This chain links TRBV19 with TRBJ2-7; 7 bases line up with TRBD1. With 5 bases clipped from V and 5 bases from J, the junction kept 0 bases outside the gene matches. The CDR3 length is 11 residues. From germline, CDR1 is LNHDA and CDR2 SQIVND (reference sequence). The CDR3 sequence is CASSDRDEQYF. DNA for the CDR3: TGTGCCAGTAGTGACAGGGACGAGCAGTACTTC. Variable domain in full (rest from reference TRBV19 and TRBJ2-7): DGGITQSPKYLFRKEGQNVTLSCEQNLNHDAMYWYRQDPGQGLRLIYYSQIVNDFQKGDIAEGYSVSREKKESFPLTVTSAQKNPTAFYLCASSDRDEQYFGPGTRLTVT.

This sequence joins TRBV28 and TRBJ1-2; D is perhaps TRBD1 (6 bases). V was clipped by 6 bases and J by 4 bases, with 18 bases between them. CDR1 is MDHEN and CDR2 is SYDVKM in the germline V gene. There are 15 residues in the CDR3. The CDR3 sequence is CASSLNDRPGYGYTF. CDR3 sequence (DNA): TGTGCCAGCAGCCTAAACGACAGGCCCGGCTATGGCTACACCTTC.

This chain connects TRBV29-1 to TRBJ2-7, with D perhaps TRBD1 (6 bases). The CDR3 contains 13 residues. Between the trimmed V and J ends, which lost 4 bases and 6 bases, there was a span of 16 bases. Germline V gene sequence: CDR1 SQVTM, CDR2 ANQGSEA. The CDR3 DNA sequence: TGCAGCGTTGCGGGACACAGGAATCTCGAGCAGTACTTC. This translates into CSVAGHRNLEQYF.

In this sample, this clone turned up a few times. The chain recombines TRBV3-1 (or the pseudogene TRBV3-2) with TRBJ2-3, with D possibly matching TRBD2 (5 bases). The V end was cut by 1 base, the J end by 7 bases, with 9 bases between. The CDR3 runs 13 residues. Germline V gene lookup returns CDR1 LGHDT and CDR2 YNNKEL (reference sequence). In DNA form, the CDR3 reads TGTGCCAGCAGCCAAGTTGCGGGTAATACGCAGTATTTT. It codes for CASSQVAGNTQYF.

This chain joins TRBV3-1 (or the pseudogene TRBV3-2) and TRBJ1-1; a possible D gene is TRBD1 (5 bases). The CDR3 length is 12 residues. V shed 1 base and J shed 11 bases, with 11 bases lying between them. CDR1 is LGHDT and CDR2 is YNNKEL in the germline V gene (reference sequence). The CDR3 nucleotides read TGTGCCAGCAGCCAAGCTGGGACTTTGGCTTTCTTT. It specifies CASSQAGTLAFF.

The CDR3 spells CASSTSDRGLHGELFF. Here the CDR3 DNA reads TGTGCCAGTAGTACGTCGGACAGGGGACTTCACGGGGAGCTGTTTTTT. The chain carries TRBV19 and TRBJ2-2, with 9 positions matching TRBD1. This CDR3 region has 16 residues. Germline loops: CDR1 LNHDA, CDR2 SQIVND (reference sequence). V lost 4 bases and J lost 7; bases outside the gene matches: 10.

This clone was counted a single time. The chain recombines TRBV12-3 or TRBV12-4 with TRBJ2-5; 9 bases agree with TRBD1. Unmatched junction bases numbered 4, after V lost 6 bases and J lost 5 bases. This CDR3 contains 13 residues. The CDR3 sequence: CASSRGQGETQYF. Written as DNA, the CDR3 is TGTGCCAGCAGCCGCGGACAGGGGGAGACCCAGTACTTC.

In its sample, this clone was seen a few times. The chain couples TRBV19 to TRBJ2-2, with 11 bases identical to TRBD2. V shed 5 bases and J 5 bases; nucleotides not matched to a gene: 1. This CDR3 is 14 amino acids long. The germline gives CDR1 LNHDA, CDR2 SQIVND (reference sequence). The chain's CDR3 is CASSRTSGTGELFF. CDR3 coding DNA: TGTGCCAGTAGTCGGACTAGCGGGACCGGGGAGCTGTTTTTT.

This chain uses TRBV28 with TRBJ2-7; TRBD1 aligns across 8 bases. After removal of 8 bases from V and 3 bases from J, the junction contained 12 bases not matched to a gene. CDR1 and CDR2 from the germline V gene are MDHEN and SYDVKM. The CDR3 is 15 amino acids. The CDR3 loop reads CASRMATGANYEQYF. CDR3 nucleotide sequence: TGTGCCAGCCGGATGGCGACAGGGGCGAACTACGAGCAGTACTTC.

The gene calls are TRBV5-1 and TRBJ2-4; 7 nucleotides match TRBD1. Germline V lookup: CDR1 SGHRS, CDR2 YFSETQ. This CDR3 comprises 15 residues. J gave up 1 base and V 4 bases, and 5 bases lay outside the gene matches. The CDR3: CASSPGGGAKNIQYF. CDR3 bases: TGCGCCAGCAGCCCAGGGGGTGGTGCCAAAAACATTCAGTACTTC.

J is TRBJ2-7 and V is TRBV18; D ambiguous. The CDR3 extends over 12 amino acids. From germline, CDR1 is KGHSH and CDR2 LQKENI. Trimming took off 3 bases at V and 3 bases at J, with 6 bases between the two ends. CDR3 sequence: CASSPNNYEQYF. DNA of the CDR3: TGTGCCAGCTCACCGAACAACTACGAGCAGTACTTC.

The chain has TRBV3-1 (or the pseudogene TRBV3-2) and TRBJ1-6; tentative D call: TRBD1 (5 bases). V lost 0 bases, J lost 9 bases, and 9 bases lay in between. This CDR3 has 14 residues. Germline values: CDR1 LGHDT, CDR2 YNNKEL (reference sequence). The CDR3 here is CASSQERTFSPLHF. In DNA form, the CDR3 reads TGTGCCAGCAGCCAAGAAAGGACATTTTCACCCCTCCACTTT.

CDR3 sequence (DNA): TGTGCCAGCAGCTTAGCGGTTAGGGCGGGTGAAGCTTTCTTT. It specifies CASSLAVRAGEAFF. The rearrangement uses TRBV7-2 and TRBJ1-1; D remains ambiguous. Germline V gene sequence: CDR1 SGHTA, CDR2 FQGNSA. The CDR3 spans 14 residues. The V end lost 0 bases, the J end lost 7 bases, and 12 bases lay between the germline ends.

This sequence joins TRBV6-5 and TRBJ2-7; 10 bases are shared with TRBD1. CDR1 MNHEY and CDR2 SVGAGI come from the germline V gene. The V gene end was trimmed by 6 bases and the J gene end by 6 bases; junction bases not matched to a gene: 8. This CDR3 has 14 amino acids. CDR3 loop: CASRTTGTGVEQYF. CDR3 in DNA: TGTGCCAGCAGAACAACCGGGACAGGGGTCGAGCAGTACTTC.

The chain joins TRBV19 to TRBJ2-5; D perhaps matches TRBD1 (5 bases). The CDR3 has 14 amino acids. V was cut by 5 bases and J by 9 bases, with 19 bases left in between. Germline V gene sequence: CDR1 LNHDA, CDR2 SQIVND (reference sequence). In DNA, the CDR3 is TGTGCCAGTAGTTACGGGCAGGGAACTGAGGCCCAGTACTTC. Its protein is CASSYGQGTEAQYF.